The clone carrying this TCR beta chain was detected a few times. What it binds is unknown. This sample was included in a study of beta chain features in type 1 diabetes. TCRB transcripts that were expressed got sequenced, as all of the isolated RNA had been reverse transcribed. Read counts averaged approximately 3.5 million for samples of naive, central memory and regulatory T cells. TCRdb's table, derived via immunoSEQ multiplex PCR, lists solely in-frame clones and lacks some. Here the sample spans 640,000 or so clones, about an eighth being singletons. The germline V gene has CDR1 SNHLY and CDR2 FYNNEI. CDR3 length: 13 amino acids. V dropped 7 bases and J dropped 6 bases, with 12 bases sitting between them. Each donor gave one heparinised blood draw averaging about 116 mL. General study findings and limits: Shortening that was moderate but significant affected the TCRB CDR3s of Type 1 diabetes patients in all four CD4+ subsets. It was among patients, rather than healthy donors, that naive, central memory and Treg TCRB repertoires appeared more similar.

This clonotype was sampled from a man younger than 35 with type 1 diabetes. Material: naive CD4+ T cells from blood. This chain joins TRBV2 and TRBJ2-2; D uncertain. This CDR3 is CASMMTEPGELFF. The CDR3 coding sequence is TGTGCCAGCATGATGACCGAACCCGGGGAGCTGTTTTTT.